This paragraph reports one T cell receptor (beta chain). Its antigen remains undetermined. Base qualities are not at hand, and no much larger clone is one base apart. The entry originates in a study of blood T cell repertoires in COVID-19 (dated by TCRdb to 2018 to 2021). Looking at the study overall: Samples from collaborators originated in the United States, Italy and Spain and spanned both the acute and convalescent phases of COVID-19. The repertoires were released in a freely available public database intended as a resource for research on the immune response to SARS-CoV-2. A de-identified subject ID, COVID-19 status, age in years and sex were almost always included in the sample metadata. Subjects who had been exposed to COVID-19, were actively infected with it, or had recovered from it provided the deeply sampled blood TCRbeta repertoires that made up the dataset. HLA class I and class II types, where available, came from metadata supplied by the sample provider rather than from assay-based typing. The material from the prospective study consisted of cDNA or gDNA derived from T cells, B-cell-depleted T cells, or PBMCs. Samples came from the ongoing ImmuneRACE study (first 160 participants) plus 1,254 subjects from 6 global collaborators. The paper as a whole reports these results and caveats: How much clinical and demographic metadata was included differed by source and by participant, and the metadata was provided uncurated.

Participants in the prospective study were aged 18 to 89 years, lived in about two dozen United States geographic areas, and enrolled through a virtual design. In the prospective study, cohorts were assigned on the basis of participant-reported clinical history obtained from a screening survey and a study questionnaire. Exposed participants had been in contact with someone with a PCR-confirmed or clinician-diagnosed COVID-19 case within 2 weeks of study entry. Each participant in the prospective study had whole blood, serum and a nasopharyngeal or oropharyngeal swab collected by mobile phlebotomists. Participants in the prospective study had the option to provide additional blood draws and questionnaires over a roughly 2-month period. Blood samples from the prospective study were shipped frozen or at room temperature prior to DNA extraction. The immunoSEQ Assay, a bias-controlled multiplex PCR, was used to amplify TCRbeta CDR3 regions from genomic DNA. The paper's data handling went like this. The number of nucleated cells in each sample was estimated by amplification of reference gene primers within the assay. To quantify the absolute abundance of each unique TCRbeta CDR3 rearrangement, sequence reads were collapsed and filtered. For each sample, productive Simpson clonality was calculated as the square root of Simpson's diversity index across productive rearrangements. TCRdb took over this immuneACCESS table, retaining in-frame rearrangements with V and J assigned. Such tables are incomplete; in checked studies, under half of the missing clones stem from an unresolved V gene, and the remainder is unexplained. V and J calls and clone size are as listed in that table; D and trimming were resolved from the DNA. The sample table shows some 340,000 clones, and approximately 90% are seen once. Of the sample, about 4% is held by the ten largest clones.

CDR1 and CDR2, per the germline V gene, are SNHLY and FYNNEI. V is shortened by 3 bases, J by 7 bases, and the region joining them spans 13 bases. The CDR3 has 15 amino acids, counting the end cysteine and phenylalanine. Only CDR3 DNA remains: 45 bases, in frame from the first base. The sample was PBMCs or T cells enriched from blood (not recorded which). Recombination connected TRBV2 to TRBJ1-6; a weak D assignment points to TRBD1 (5 bases agree). This clonotype originated in a woman in her twenties or thirties who had been exposed to COVID-19. The sequenced DNA: TGTGCCAGCAGTGAGCAGGGAGGGAAGAATTCACCCCTCCACTTT. This is translated as CASSEQGGKNSPLHF. This CDR3, with the reference TRBV2 and TRBJ1-6 proteins standing in past its ends, gives the full variable domain EPEVTQTPSHQVTQMGQEVILRCVPISNHLYFYWYRQILGQKVEFLVSFYNNEISEKSEIFDDQFSVERPDGSNFTLKIRSTKLEDSAMYFCASSEQGGKNSPLHFGNGTRLTVT.